Listed below are T cell receptor beta chains from one sample, sequenced in a study of blood T cell repertoires in COVID-19. Using immunoSEQ multiplex PCR, the repertoire was profiled, and TCRdb retains in-frame clones only, with some absent. The sample gives more than 300,000 clones, roughly nine tenths of which show up once; over 0.7% is in the top ten. Sample: PBMCs or T cells enriched from blood (not recorded which). The receptors come from a woman between 40 and 50 years old who had been exposed to COVID-19. CDR3s include the opening cysteine and the closing phenylalanine or tryptophan. D genes are given only for firm matches. The size field is filled for only some rows; it gives once, few, many or a size class.

DNA: TGTGCCAGCAGCGCCTCAGAAGGACAGCCCTGGATGGACTATGGCTACACCTTC; CDR3: CASSASEGQPWMDYGYTF; J: TRBJ1-2; V: TRBV9; D: .; size: .
DNA: TGTGCCAGCAGTGAGGACAGGGGAGCTGAAGCTTTCTTT; CDR3: CASSEDRGAEAFF; J: TRBJ1-1; V: TRBV12-3/TRBV12-4; D: TRBD1; size: .
DNA: TGCGCCAGCAGCTTGGACGCGCTGAACACTGAAGCTTTCTTT; CDR3: CASSLDALNTEAFF; J: TRBJ1-1; V: TRBV5-1; D: .; size: .
DNA: TGTGCCAGCAGCGTAGTGGGAGGGACTGGAAACACCATATATTTT; CDR3: CASSVVGGTGNTIYF; J: TRBJ1-3; V: TRBV9; D: .; size: .
DNA: TGCGCCAGCAGCCCGCGACAGGGGAACACTGAAGCTTTCTTT; CDR3: CASSPRQGNTEAFF; J: TRBJ1-1; V: TRBV5-1; D: TRBD1; size: once
DNA: TGTGCCAGCACCCCGGGGAGCTACAATGAGCAGTTCTTC; CDR3: CASTPGSYNEQFF; J: TRBJ2-1; V: TRBV12-3/TRBV12-4; D: .; size: .
DNA: TGTGCCAGCAGCGAACAGGGGTTGGGCAATCAGCCCCAGCATTTT; CDR3: CASSEQGLGNQPQHF; J: TRBJ1-5; V: TRBV27; D: TRBD1; size: .
DNA: TGTGCCAGCACCCGGGACAGGGTATCCCTAGACTATGGCTACACCTTC; CDR3: CASTRDRVSLDYGYTF; J: TRBJ1-2; V: TRBV2; D: TRBD1; size: .
DNA: TGTGCCAGCAGCCAAGAGGGGGGGAGTGGGGCCAACGTCCTGACTTTC; CDR3: CASSQEGGSGANVLTF; J: TRBJ2-6; V: TRBV3-1/TRBV3-2; D: TRBD2; size: .
DNA: TGTGCCAGCAGCAAATCCAGCGGGTACGAAGAGACCCAGTACTTC; CDR3: CASSKSSGYEETQYF; J: TRBJ2-5; V: TRBV21-1; D: .; size: .
DNA: TGTGCCACCAGCAGAGATGGGCGAGCGGGGACTGAAGCTTTCTTT; CDR3: CATSRDGRAGTEAFF; J: TRBJ1-1; V: TRBV15; D: .; size: .
DNA: TGTGCCAGCAAAGCGGAACTTACTAACCTTTCTGAGCAGTTCTTC; CDR3: CASKAELTNLSEQFF; J: TRBJ2-1; V: TRBV2; D: .; size: .
DNA: TGTGCCAGCAGCTTAGAGCGAATACTAGCGGGGAGCTCTGGGGCCAACGTCCTGACTTTC; CDR3: CASSLERILAGSSGANVLTF; J: TRBJ2-6; V: TRBV11-2; D: TRBD2; size: .
DNA: TGTGCCAGCAGCCGAGACAGGGCTGGGTCGCCCCAGCATTTT; CDR3: CASSRDRAGSPQHF; J: TRBJ1-5; V: TRBV5-8; D: TRBD1; size: .
DNA: TGTGCCAGCAGCCTCGACGACGGACTAGCCTACGAGCAGTACTTC; CDR3: CASSLDDGLAYEQYF; J: TRBJ2-7; V: TRBV7-2; D: TRBD2; size: .
DNA: TGTGCCATCAGTCAGAGGACAGGAAACTACGAGCAGTACTTC; CDR3: CAISQRTGNYEQYF; J: TRBJ2-7; V: TRBV10-3; D: TRBD1; size: .
DNA: TGTGCCAGCAGCTCGACAGGGCGCGAAGGGTATGGCTACACCTTC; CDR3: CASSSTGREGYGYTF; J: TRBJ1-2; V: TRBV6-2/TRBV6-3; D: TRBD1; size: .
DNA: TGTGCCAGCAGCCCCGAGACAGTCCGCCAGGGGGGCTACACCTTC; CDR3: CASSPETVRQGGYTF; J: TRBJ1-2; V: TRBV3-1/TRBV3-2; D: .; size: .
DNA: TGTGCCACCAGTGACCCCCTTCTGGTCGGCACCGGGGAGCTGTTTTTT; CDR3: CATSDPLLVGTGELFF; J: TRBJ2-2; V: TRBV24-1; D: .; size: .
DNA: TGTGCCAGCAGTGGAGGACTGTGGGACAGTTCAAACACCTTC; CDR3: CASSGGLWDSSNTF; J: TRBJ1-2; V: TRBV2; D: TRBD1; size: once
DNA: TGTGCCAGCAGCCAAGATCGGGAGCGGGAGGGGACAGATACGCAGTATTTT; CDR3: CASSQDREREGTDTQYF; J: TRBJ2-3; V: TRBV3-1/TRBV3-2; D: TRBD2; size: .
DNA: TGTGCCAGCAGCGGAGTAGGGCTAGCGGCAAACAATGAGCAGTTCTTC; CDR3: CASSGVGLAANNEQFF; J: TRBJ2-1; V: TRBV9; D: TRBD2; size: .
DNA: TGTGCCAGCAGTTATGTTGGGACAGGCGGAGAAAAACTGTTTTTT; CDR3: CASSYVGTGGEKLFF; J: TRBJ1-4; V: TRBV6-5; D: TRBD1; size: .
DNA: TGTGCCAGCAGCTTAGGGTCCTATAGCAATCAGCCCCAGCATTTT; CDR3: CASSLGSYSNQPQHF; J: TRBJ1-5; V: TRBV7-2; D: .; size: .
DNA: TGCAGCGGTGCCAACCGGGACAGGGTGCCCAATGAGCAGTTCTTC; CDR3: CSGANRDRVPNEQFF; J: TRBJ2-1; V: TRBV29-1; D: TRBD1; size: .
DNA: TGTGCCAGCAGTTATCGACTAGCGGGAGAGGGTTATGAGCAGTTCTTC; CDR3: CASSYRLAGEGYEQFF; J: TRBJ2-1; V: TRBV6-2/TRBV6-3; D: TRBD2; size: .
DNA: TGTGCCACCAGTGATTTCGGGACAGGGGGAGATACGCAGTATTTT; CDR3: CATSDFGTGGDTQYF; J: TRBJ2-3; V: TRBV24-1; D: TRBD1; size: .
DNA: TGCAGTGCTAGTTCCTCCAGGGGCACTGAAGCTTTCTTT; CDR3: CSASSSRGTEAFF; J: TRBJ1-1; V: TRBV20-1; D: .; size: once
DNA: TGTGCCACCAGCGTAGACAGGGTCAACTATGGCTACACCTTC; CDR3: CATSVDRVNYGYTF; J: TRBJ1-2; V: TRBV15; D: TRBD1; size: .
DNA: TGTGCCAGCAGCTTAGAAATTAGATTCAATGAGCAGTTCTTC; CDR3: CASSLEIRFNEQFF; J: TRBJ2-1; V: TRBV7-8; D: .; size: .
DNA: TGTGCCTGGAGGAGCCTCAGGGGAAGGACCACTGAAGCTTTCTTT; CDR3: CAWRSLRGRTTEAFF; J: TRBJ1-1; V: TRBV30; D: .; size: .
DNA: TGCGCCAGCAGGTCGACAGGGAACACAGATACGCAGTATTTT; CDR3: CASRSTGNTDTQYF; J: TRBJ2-3; V: TRBV5-1; D: TRBD1; size: .
DNA: TGTGCCAGCAGCCGGAAGGGCGGGACTGACTACGAGCAGTACTTC; CDR3: CASSRKGGTDYEQYF; J: TRBJ2-7; V: TRBV9; D: .; size: .
DNA: TGTGCCAGCAGCTTCGGCAGGGGATCATCCACTGAAGCTTTCTTT; CDR3: CASSFGRGSSTEAFF; J: TRBJ1-1; V: TRBV5-4; D: .; size: .
DNA: TGCGCCAGCAGTGAGTCGAGTCGTCCAGGGGCTTTTTTCACTGAAGCTTTCTTT; CDR3: CASSESSRPGAFFTEAFF; J: TRBJ1-1; V: TRBV10-2; D: .; size: .
DNA: TGTGCCAGCAGCCAAACACATGGACAGGGGCGTCCCTACGAGCAGTACTTC; CDR3: CASSQTHGQGRPYEQYF; J: TRBJ2-7; V: TRBV3-1/TRBV3-2; D: TRBD1; size: .
DNA: TGCGCCAGCAGCCCCCTTATTATGAACACTGAAGCTTTCTTT; CDR3: CASSPLIMNTEAFF; J: TRBJ1-1; V: TRBV4-1; D: .; size: .
DNA: TGTGCCGGCTGGGGACTAGCGGGGGGGAACACCGGGGAGCTGTTTTTT; CDR3: CAGWGLAGGNTGELFF; J: TRBJ2-2; V: TRBV30; D: TRBD2; size: .
DNA: TGCGCCAGCAGCTTGTTAGCGGGGGAAGAGACCCAGTACTTC; CDR3: CASSLLAGEETQYF; J: TRBJ2-5; V: TRBV5-1; D: TRBD2; size: .
DNA: TGTGCCAGCGCTAAAGCCGGGAACACTGAAGCTTTCTTT; CDR3: CASAKAGNTEAFF; J: TRBJ1-1; V: TRBV7-6; D: .; size: .
DNA: TGTGCCAGCGGACCGCGGGGCCCAAGCACAGATACGCAGTATTTT; CDR3: CASGPRGPSTDTQYF; J: TRBJ2-3; V: TRBV6-5; D: .; size: .
DNA: TGTGCCACCAGCAGAGAGACCCTTAGCGGTGAAAAACTGTTTTTT; CDR3: CATSRETLSGEKLFF; J: TRBJ1-4; V: TRBV15; D: .; size: .
DNA: TGTGCCAGAAGCCACCGGGCGGGAGGTATCACCGGGGAGCTGTTTTTT; CDR3: CARSHRAGGITGELFF; J: TRBJ2-2; V: TRBV5-3; D: TRBD2; size: once
DNA: TGTGCCAGTAGTATGGGAGGACAGGGATTTCAGCCCCAGCATTTT; CDR3: CASSMGGQGFQPQHF; J: TRBJ1-5; V: TRBV19; D: TRBD1; size: .
DNA: TGTGCCAGCAGCTTAGTACCGGGGGATAGGGCTAATGAAAAACTGTTTTTT; CDR3: CASSLVPGDRANEKLFF; J: TRBJ1-4; V: TRBV7-2; D: .; size: .
DNA: TGTGCCACCCGAGAGGGTCAGGGGATCAATTCACCCCTCCACTTT; CDR3: CATREGQGINSPLHF; J: TRBJ1-6; V: TRBV19; D: .; size: .
DNA: TGTGCCAGCAGCCAAGGCCGGGACACCTTTGAAGCTTTCTTT; CDR3: CASSQGRDTFEAFF; J: TRBJ1-1; V: TRBV3-1/TRBV3-2; D: .; size: .
DNA: TGTGCCAGCAGTGAATTTGGGGCCAGCTATGGCTACACCTTC; CDR3: CASSEFGASYGYTF; J: TRBJ1-2; V: TRBV2; D: .; size: .
DNA: TGCAGCGTCGTGACAGGGGAGGAGCAGCCCCAGCATTTT; CDR3: CSVVTGEEQPQHF; J: TRBJ1-5; V: TRBV29-1; D: TRBD1; size: .
DNA: TGCGCCAGCCGTCCCGACAGGGGAGACTCTGGCTACACCTTC; CDR3: CASRPDRGDSGYTF; J: TRBJ1-2; V: TRBV5-1; D: TRBD1; size: .
DNA: TGTGCCAGCAGCGTATCAGTAGCGGGGGGAAGCACAGATACGCAGTATTTT; CDR3: CASSVSVAGGSTDTQYF; J: TRBJ2-3; V: TRBV9; D: TRBD2; size: .
DNA: TGTGCCAGCAGCCCAATCGGAGATCCGGAGACCCAGTACTTC; CDR3: CASSPIGDPETQYF; J: TRBJ2-5; V: TRBV14; D: .; size: .
DNA: TGTGCCAGCGGAGGGTTTGAGGACTATGGCTACACCTTC; CDR3: CASGGFEDYGYTF; J: TRBJ1-2; V: TRBV7-9; D: .; size: .
DNA: TGCAGCGAAAAAACCGCGTATGAAGCTTTCTTT; CDR3: CSEKTAYEAFF; J: TRBJ1-1; V: TRBV29-1; D: .; size: .
DNA: TGTGCCAGCAGTTTCCATGGGGCGGGGACTGAAGCTTTCTTT; CDR3: CASSFHGAGTEAFF; J: TRBJ1-1; V: TRBV27; D: .; size: .
DNA: TGTGCCAGTAGTCTCCTTTCACAGGGGAACCGACACGAGCAGTACTTC; CDR3: CASSLLSQGNRHEQYF; J: TRBJ2-7; V: TRBV19; D: TRBD1; size: once
DNA: TGTGCCAGCAGCCACTCAACTAATGAAAAACTGTTTTTT; CDR3: CASSHSTNEKLFF; J: TRBJ1-4; V: TRBV11-1; D: .; size: .
DNA: TGTGCCAGCAGCCAGGGGGGACCCTATAATTCACCCCTCCACTTT; CDR3: CASSQGGPYNSPLHF; J: TRBJ1-6; V: TRBV13; D: TRBD1; size: .
DNA: TGCGCCAGCAGCTGGGGACTAGCGGAGCAGTTCTTC; CDR3: CASSWGLAEQFF; J: TRBJ2-1; V: TRBV5-1; D: TRBD2; size: .
DNA: TGTGCCAGCAGCTCGCCCCCCCCTGAGGCGGGAGGTAACTCCTACGAGCAGTACTTC; CDR3: CASSSPPPEAGGNSYEQYF; J: TRBJ2-7; V: TRBV13; D: TRBD2; size: .